These T cell receptor beta chains were read from a single sample in a study of radiotherapy plus CTLA-4 blockade in lung cancer. Assay: immunoSEQ multiplex PCR; the TCRdb copy retains only in-frame clones and omits some. Counted here are under 50,000 clones, approximately 79% occurring once; the ten biggest clones make up 20% to 30%. The sample in question was peripheral blood, obtained from a patient treated with radiotherapy plus ipilimumab. These TCRs come from a human donor with non-small cell lung cancer that progressed on radiotherapy plus ipilimumab. CDR3s include the opening cysteine and the closing phenylalanine or tryptophan. Each record gives: clone size, D gene, V gene, J gene, CDR3 DNA, CDR3 protein. The D gene is left open where the match is weak. Only some rows state a clone size, as once, few, many or a class for expanded clones.

size: NA; D: TRBD1; V: TRBV5-1; J: TRBJ2-1; DNA: TGCGCCAGCAGCTGGGGACAGGGGGCCCGGGGGTCGAGTGAGCAGTTCTTC; CDR3: CASSWGQGARGSSEQFF
size: NA; D: TRBD2; V: TRBV9; J: TRBJ2-2; DNA: TGTGCCAGCAGCGTAGGTAGCGGGGGGGCCCCCGGGGAGCTGTTTTTT; CDR3: CASSVGSGGAPGELFF
size: NA; D: NA; V: TRBV10-3; J: TRBJ1-2; DNA: TGTGCCATCAGTGAGTCGTCCGCTAACTATGGCTACACCTTC; CDR3: CAISESSANYGYTF
size: NA; D: TRBD1; V: TRBV5-4; J: TRBJ2-6; DNA: TGTGCCAGCAGGCGGGCAGGGGGCATATCTGGGGCCAACGTCCTGACTTTC; CDR3: CASRRAGGISGANVLTF
size: NA; D: NA; V: TRBV6-5; J: TRBJ1-2; DNA: TGTGCCAGCAATCACTGGACTTCCAAGGACGGCTACACCTTC; CDR3: CASNHWTSKDGYTF
size: few; D: NA; V: TRBV19; J: TRBJ1-2; DNA: TGTGCCAGTAGTATAGTTCGGGGTTTCGATGGCTACACCTTC; CDR3: CASSIVRGFDGYTF
size: NA; D: NA; V: TRBV28; J: TRBJ2-2; DNA: TGTGCCAGCAGATCCGCTTGGGGGGGCGGGGCCGGGGAGCTGTTTTTT; CDR3: CASRSAWGGGAGELFF
size: once; D: NA; V: TRBV28; J: TRBJ2-4; DNA: TGTGCCAGCAGTTCCTCTAATTTACTACGTGGCAAAAACATTCAGTACTTC; CDR3: CASSSSNLLRGKNIQYF
size: few; D: NA; V: TRBV6-6; J: TRBJ1-1; DNA: TGTGCCAGCAGCCCAACGGGGATTGAAGCTTTCTTT; CDR3: CASSPTGIEAFF
size: once; D: TRBD2; V: TRBV6-6; J: TRBJ2-5; DNA: TGTGCCAGCAGACTAGCGGGGGGAGAGACCCAGTACTTC; CDR3: CASRLAGGETQYF
size: NA; D: NA; V: TRBV9; J: TRBJ1-2; DNA: TGTGCCAGCAGCGCTGGCTGGCAAACGAATAACTATGGCTACACCTTC; CDR3: CASSAGWQTNNYGYTF
size: NA; D: TRBD2; V: TRBV5-5; J: TRBJ2-3; DNA: TGTGCCAGCAGCTTGCTAGCGGGGGCCAGCACAGATACGCAGTATTTT; CDR3: CASSLLAGASTDTQYF
size: once; D: TRBD2; V: TRBV29-1; J: TRBJ2-7; DNA: TGCAGCGTCCTAGCGGGGGCCTCCTACGAGCAGTACTTC; CDR3: CSVLAGASYEQYF
size: NA; D: TRBD1; V: TRBV5-4; J: TRBJ2-7; DNA: TGTGCCAGCAGCCGGGACAGGGGTTACGAGCAGTACTTC; CDR3: CASSRDRGYEQYF
size: NA; D: NA; V: TRBV9; J: TRBJ2-1; DNA: TGTGCCAGCAGCTCGAGTCTGGGCCCCTACAATGAGCAGTTCTTC; CDR3: CASSSSLGPYNEQFF
size: NA; D: TRBD2; V: TRBV11-2; J: TRBJ2-1; DNA: TGTGCCAGCAGCTTACGACTAGCGGGGGTATACAATGAGCAGTTCTTC; CDR3: CASSLRLAGVYNEQFF
size: NA; D: TRBD2; V: TRBV5-1; J: TRBJ2-5; DNA: TGCGCCAGCAGCTTTAATAGCGGGGGGCAAGAGACCCAGTACTTC; CDR3: CASSFNSGGQETQYF
size: NA; D: NA; V: TRBV20-1; J: TRBJ2-1; DNA: TGCAGTGCTAGATCTGGGCTTGAGCAGTTCTTC; CDR3: CSARSGLEQFF
size: NA; D: TRBD2; V: TRBV10-2; J: TRBJ2-6; DNA: TGCGCCAGCAGGGAGCTAGCGGCACACAACGTCCTGACTTTC; CDR3: CASRELAAHNVLTF
size: NA; D: TRBD2; V: TRBV19; J: TRBJ2-7; DNA: TGTACCAGTAGGGTAGCGGGGGGACTCTCCTACGAGCAGTACTTC; CDR3: CTSRVAGGLSYEQYF
size: few; D: NA; V: TRBV5-1; J: TRBJ1-3; DNA: TGCGCCAGCAGCTTGGGACAGTCCCTCTCTGGAAACACCATATATTTT; CDR3: CASSLGQSLSGNTIYF
size: medium-sized; D: TRBD2; V: TRBV7-9; J: TRBJ2-3; DNA: TGTGCCAGCAGCTTAGCGGCTAGCGGGGCCACAGATACGCAGTATTTT; CDR3: CASSLAASGATDTQYF
size: NA; D: NA; V: TRBV30; J: TRBJ1-6; DNA: TGTGCCTGGAGTGTCCCCAGGGACTTTTCGAGTCCACCCCTCCACTTT; CDR3: CAWSVPRDFSSPPLHF
size: NA; D: NA; V: TRBV5-8; J: TRBJ1-6; DNA: TGTGCCAGCACCCCTGGGGGGGGCCTAAATTCACCCCTCCACTTT; CDR3: CASTPGGGLNSPLHF
size: NA; D: TRBD1; V: TRBV10-3; J: TRBJ1-1; DNA: TGTGCCATCAGTGAGTCCTTTGCACAGGGGAGAAAGAACACTGAAGCTTTCTTT; CDR3: CAISESFAQGRKNTEAFF
size: NA; D: TRBD1; V: TRBV7-8; J: TRBJ1-1; DNA: TGTGCCAGCAGCTTAGGATGGGACAGGAACACTGAAGCTTTCTTT; CDR3: CASSLGWDRNTEAFF
size: NA; D: NA; V: TRBV29-1; J: TRBJ2-1; DNA: TGCAGCGTTGATTTGGGACTCCCGGTGGAGGAGCAGTTCTTC; CDR3: CSVDLGLPVEEQFF
size: NA; D: TRBD1; V: TRBV7-2; J: TRBJ2-1; DNA: TGTGCCAGCAGCTTAGCGTTTGGACAGGGCCATGAGCAGTTCTTC; CDR3: CASSLAFGQGHEQFF
size: few; D: NA; V: TRBV5-1; J: TRBJ2-7; DNA: TGCGCCAGCAGCTTGGCCCAGTACTACGAGCAGTACTTC; CDR3: CASSLAQYYEQYF
size: NA; D: TRBD1; V: TRBV4-3; J: TRBJ1-4; DNA: TGCGCCAGCAGCCAGGATTTAGGACAGGGAAATGAAAAACTGTTTTTT; CDR3: CASSQDLGQGNEKLFF
size: NA; D: TRBD1; V: TRBV18; J: TRBJ1-6; DNA: TGTGCCAGCTCAGGACAGGGGGACTATAATTCACCCCTCCACTTT; CDR3: CASSGQGDYNSPLHF
size: NA; D: NA; V: TRBV7-9; J: TRBJ2-3; DNA: TGTGCCAGCAGCTTATGGACAGCTAGCACAGATACGCAGTATTTT; CDR3: CASSLWTASTDTQYF
size: NA; D: NA; V: TRBV9; J: TRBJ1-1; DNA: TGTGCCAGCAGCGTAGACAGCCAACCACCCAGGGGAGCTTTCTTT; CDR3: CASSVDSQPPRGAFF
size: once; D: NA; V: TRBV9; J: TRBJ2-7; DNA: TGTGCCAGCAGCCCAATTCACGAGCAGTACTTC; CDR3: CASSPIHEQYF
size: NA; D: NA; V: TRBV23-1; J: TRBJ1-4; DNA: TGCGCCAGCAGTCTCTACAGGGTAACTAATGAAAAACTGTTTTTT; CDR3: CASSLYRVTNEKLFF
size: medium-sized; D: NA; V: TRBV7-6; J: TRBJ1-2; DNA: TGTGCCAGCAGACCGAGCTGGGGGGTGCTTTCGTTC; CDR3: CASRPSWGVLSF
size: NA; D: NA; V: TRBV5-4; J: TRBJ2-7; DNA: TGTGCCAGCAGCTTGAACAGGGAATGGGGCGAGCAGTACTTC; CDR3: CASSLNREWGEQYF
size: few; D: NA; V: TRBV29-1; J: TRBJ1-1; DNA: TGCAGCGGGGGGGAGGGTTCCACTGAAGCTTTCTTT; CDR3: CSGGEGSTEAFF
size: NA; D: TRBD1; V: TRBV5-5; J: TRBJ1-2; DNA: TGTGCCAGCAGCCGCGCGGGGGGACAGAACTATGGCTACACCTTC; CDR3: CASSRAGGQNYGYTF
size: NA; D: TRBD2; V: TRBV19; J: TRBJ2-2; DNA: TGTGCCAGTAGTATTAGCCCGGGACTAGCGGGGGGGCTTGCCGGGGAGCTGTTTTTT; CDR3: CASSISPGLAGGLAGELFF
size: NA; D: NA; V: TRBV6-5; J: TRBJ2-5; DNA: TGTGCCAGCAGTGATGGGGCGGGGGCAGAGACCCAGTACTTC; CDR3: CASSDGAGAETQYF
size: NA; D: TRBD2; V: TRBV15; J: TRBJ2-7; DNA: TGTGCCACCAGCAGAGATCAAGGGACTAAGCAGTACTTC; CDR3: CATSRDQGTKQYF
size: NA; D: TRBD1; V: TRBV19; J: TRBJ1-2; DNA: TGTGCCAGTAGTGACAGGGACTATGGCTACACCTTC; CDR3: CASSDRDYGYTF
size: few; D: NA; V: TRBV5-5; J: TRBJ1-1; DNA: TGTGCCTCAGCAGGGGATGGGAACACTGAAGCTTTCTTT; CDR3: CASAGDGNTEAFF
size: NA; D: TRBD2; V: TRBV7-6; J: TRBJ2-2; DNA: TGTGCCAGCAGCTTAAGGGAGGGTGCGACCGGGGAGCTGTTTTTT; CDR3: CASSLREGATGELFF
size: NA; D: TRBD1; V: TRBV19; J: TRBJ1-1; DNA: TGTGCCAGTAGGCACCTTGACAGGGTGACTGAAGCTTTCTTT; CDR3: CASRHLDRVTEAFF
size: few; D: TRBD2; V: TRBV5-4; J: TRBJ2-7; DNA: TGTGCCAGCAGCTTGATCGGGTTAGCTAGCGGGGGCCAGGAGCAGTACTTC; CDR3: CASSLIGLASGGQEQYF
size: few; D: TRBD1; V: TRBV9; J: TRBJ1-4; DNA: TGTGCCAGCAGCGTAGCCGGGACAGCTGAAAAACTGTTTTTT; CDR3: CASSVAGTAEKLFF
size: NA; D: TRBD1; V: TRBV4-3; J: TRBJ2-5; DNA: TGCGCCAGCAGCCCCCACAGGGGGTTAGAGACCCAGTACTTC; CDR3: CASSPHRGLETQYF
size: NA; D: TRBD1; V: TRBV12-5; J: TRBJ2-1; DNA: TGTGCTAGTGGTTTGGTCTTTACACAGGGGGCAGTCTACAATGAGCAGTTCTTC; CDR3: CASGLVFTQGAVYNEQFF
size: NA; D: NA; V: TRBV5-1; J: TRBJ1-1; DNA: TGCGCCAGCAGCCCGACAGGGAACACTGAAGCTTTCTTT; CDR3: CASSPTGNTEAFF
size: NA; D: TRBD1; V: TRBV7-2; J: TRBJ1-6; DNA: TGTGCCAGCCACGGACAGGGAAATTCACCCCTCCACTTT; CDR3: CASHGQGNSPLHF
size: NA; D: NA; V: TRBV7-2; J: TRBJ2-4; DNA: TGTGCCAGCAGCTCCGAACCTTTGACGGGGGGCCTAAACATTCAGTACTTC; CDR3: CASSSEPLTGGLNIQYF
size: NA; D: TRBD1; V: TRBV5-1; J: TRBJ1-1; DNA: TGCGCCAGCACCCTGACAGGGTTTTTGAACACTGAAGCTTTCTTT; CDR3: CASTLTGFLNTEAFF
size: NA; D: TRBD1; V: TRBV7-3; J: TRBJ2-6; DNA: TGTGCCAGCAGCTCCGGACAGGTCCGCTCTGGGGCCAACGTCCTGACTTTC; CDR3: CASSSGQVRSGANVLTF
size: few; D: TRBD1; V: TRBV5-1; J: TRBJ1-4; DNA: TGCGCCAGCAGCTTGGCCCGGGACAGGGGTCGGCCAACTAATGAAAAACTGTTTTTT; CDR3: CASSLARDRGRPTNEKLFF
size: NA; D: NA; V: TRBV6-6; J: TRBJ2-3; DNA: TGTGCCAGCAGTCCAATCGCTACGCATGTAGATACGCAGTATTTT; CDR3: CASSPIATHVDTQYF
size: NA; D: TRBD2; V: TRBV5-1; J: TRBJ2-5; DNA: TGCGCCAGCAGCGCTTCGACTAGCGGGGACCAAGAGACCCAGTACTTC; CDR3: CASSASTSGDQETQYF
size: once; D: TRBD2; V: TRBV6-6; J: TRBJ2-2; DNA: TGTGCCAGCAGCCTAGCGGGGGGGCGGGCCGGGGAGCTGTTTTTT; CDR3: CASSLAGGRAGELFF